This T cell receptor beta chain was retrieved from a study of siplizumab effects on memory and regulatory T cells. Some clones are missing from TCRdb's copy, which holds only in-frame ones; the method was immunoSEQ multiplex PCR. The sample contains more than 85,000 clones, more than 85% of which appear only once. The count of this clone is one. The sample was CD4+ T cells sorted from blood. The sequence came from a human donor in good health.

This CDR3 reads CASRQGASYEQYF. CDR3 nucleotide sequence: TGTGCCAGCAGACAGGGGGCCTCCTACGAGCAGTACTTC. The V gene is TRBV6-5, the J gene TRBJ2-7; 9 nucleotides match TRBD1. This CDR3 region has 13 residues. V was clipped by 6 bases and J by 0 bases; unmatched bases: 0. Germline V gene data show CDR1 as MNHEY and CDR2 as SVGAGI.